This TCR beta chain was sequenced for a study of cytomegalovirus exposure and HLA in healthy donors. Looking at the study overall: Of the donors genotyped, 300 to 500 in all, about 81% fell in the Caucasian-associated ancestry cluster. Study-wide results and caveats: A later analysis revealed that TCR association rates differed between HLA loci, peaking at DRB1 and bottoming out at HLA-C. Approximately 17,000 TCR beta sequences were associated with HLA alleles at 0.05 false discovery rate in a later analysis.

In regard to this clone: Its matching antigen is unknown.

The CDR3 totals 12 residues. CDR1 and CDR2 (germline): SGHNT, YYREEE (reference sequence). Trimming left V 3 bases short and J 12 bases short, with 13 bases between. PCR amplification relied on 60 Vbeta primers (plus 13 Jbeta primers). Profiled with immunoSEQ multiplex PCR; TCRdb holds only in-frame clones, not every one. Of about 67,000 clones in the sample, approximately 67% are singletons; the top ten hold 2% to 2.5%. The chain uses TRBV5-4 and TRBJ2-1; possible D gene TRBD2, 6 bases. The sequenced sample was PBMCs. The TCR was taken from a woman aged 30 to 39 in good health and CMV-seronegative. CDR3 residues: CASSSPGLSQFF. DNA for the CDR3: TGTGCCAGCAGCTCTCCGGGACTCTCGCAGTTCTTC.